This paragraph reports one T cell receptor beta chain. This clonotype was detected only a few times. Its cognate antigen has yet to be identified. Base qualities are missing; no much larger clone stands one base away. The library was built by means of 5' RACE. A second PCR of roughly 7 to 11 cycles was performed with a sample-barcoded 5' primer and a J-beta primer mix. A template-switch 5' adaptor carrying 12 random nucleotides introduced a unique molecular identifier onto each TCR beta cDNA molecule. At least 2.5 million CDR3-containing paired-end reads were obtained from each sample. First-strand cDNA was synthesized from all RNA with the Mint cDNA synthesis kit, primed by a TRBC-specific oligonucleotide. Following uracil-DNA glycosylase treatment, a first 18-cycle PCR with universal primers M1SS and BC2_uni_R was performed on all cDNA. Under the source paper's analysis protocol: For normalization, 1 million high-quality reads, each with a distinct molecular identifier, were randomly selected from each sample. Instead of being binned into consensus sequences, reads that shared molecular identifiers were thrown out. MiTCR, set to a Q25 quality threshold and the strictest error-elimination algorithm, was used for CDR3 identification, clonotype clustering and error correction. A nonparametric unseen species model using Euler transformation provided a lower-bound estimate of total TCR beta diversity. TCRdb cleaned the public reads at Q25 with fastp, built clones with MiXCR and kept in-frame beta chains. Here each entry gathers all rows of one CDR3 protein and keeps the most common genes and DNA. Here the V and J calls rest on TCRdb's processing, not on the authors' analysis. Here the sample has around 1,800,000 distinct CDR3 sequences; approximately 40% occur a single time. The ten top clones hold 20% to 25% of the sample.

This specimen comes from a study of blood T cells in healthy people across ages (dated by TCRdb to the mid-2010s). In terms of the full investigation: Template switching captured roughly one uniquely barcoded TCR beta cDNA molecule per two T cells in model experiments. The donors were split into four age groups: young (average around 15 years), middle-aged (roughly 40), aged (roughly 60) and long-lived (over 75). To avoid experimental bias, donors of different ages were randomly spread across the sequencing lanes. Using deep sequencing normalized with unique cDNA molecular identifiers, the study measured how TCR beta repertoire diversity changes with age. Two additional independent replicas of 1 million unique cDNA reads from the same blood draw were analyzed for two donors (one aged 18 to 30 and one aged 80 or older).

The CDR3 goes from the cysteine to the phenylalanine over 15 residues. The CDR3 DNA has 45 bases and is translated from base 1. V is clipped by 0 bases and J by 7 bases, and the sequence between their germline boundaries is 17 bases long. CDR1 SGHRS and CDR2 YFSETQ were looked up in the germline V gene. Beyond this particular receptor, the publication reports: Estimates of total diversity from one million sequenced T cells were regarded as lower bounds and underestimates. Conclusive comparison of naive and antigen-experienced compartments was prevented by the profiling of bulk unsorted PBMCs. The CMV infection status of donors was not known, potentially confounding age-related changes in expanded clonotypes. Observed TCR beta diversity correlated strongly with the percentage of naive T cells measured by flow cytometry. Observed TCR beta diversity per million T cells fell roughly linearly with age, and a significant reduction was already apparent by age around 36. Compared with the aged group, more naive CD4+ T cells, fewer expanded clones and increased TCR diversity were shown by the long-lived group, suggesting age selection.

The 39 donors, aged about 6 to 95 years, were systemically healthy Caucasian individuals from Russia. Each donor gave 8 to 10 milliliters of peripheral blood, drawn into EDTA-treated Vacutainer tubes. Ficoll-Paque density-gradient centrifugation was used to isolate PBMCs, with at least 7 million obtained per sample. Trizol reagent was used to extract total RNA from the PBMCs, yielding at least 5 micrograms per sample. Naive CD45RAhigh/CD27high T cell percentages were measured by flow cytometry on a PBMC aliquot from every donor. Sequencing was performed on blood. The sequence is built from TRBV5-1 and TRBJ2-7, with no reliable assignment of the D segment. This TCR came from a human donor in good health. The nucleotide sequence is TGCGCCAGCAGCTTGGAGGGCAGAACGAAAGGAGAGCAGTACTTC. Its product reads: CASSLEGRTKGEQYF.